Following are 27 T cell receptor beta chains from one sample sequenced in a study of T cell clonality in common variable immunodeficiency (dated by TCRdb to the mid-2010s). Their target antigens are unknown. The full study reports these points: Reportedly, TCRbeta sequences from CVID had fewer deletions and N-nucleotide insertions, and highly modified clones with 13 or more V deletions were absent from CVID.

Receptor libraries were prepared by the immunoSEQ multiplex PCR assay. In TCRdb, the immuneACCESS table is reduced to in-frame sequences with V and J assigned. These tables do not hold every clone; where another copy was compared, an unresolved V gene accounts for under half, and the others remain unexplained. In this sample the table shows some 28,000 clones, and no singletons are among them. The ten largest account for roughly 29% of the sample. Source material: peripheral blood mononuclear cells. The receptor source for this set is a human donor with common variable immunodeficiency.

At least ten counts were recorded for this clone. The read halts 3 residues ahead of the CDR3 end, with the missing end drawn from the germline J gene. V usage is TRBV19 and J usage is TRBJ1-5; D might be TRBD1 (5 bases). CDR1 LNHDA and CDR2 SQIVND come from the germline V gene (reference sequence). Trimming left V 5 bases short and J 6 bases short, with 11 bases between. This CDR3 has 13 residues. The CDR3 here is CASSQGVRQPQHF. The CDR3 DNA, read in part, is TGTGCCAGTAGTCAGGGAGTCCGTCAGCCC.

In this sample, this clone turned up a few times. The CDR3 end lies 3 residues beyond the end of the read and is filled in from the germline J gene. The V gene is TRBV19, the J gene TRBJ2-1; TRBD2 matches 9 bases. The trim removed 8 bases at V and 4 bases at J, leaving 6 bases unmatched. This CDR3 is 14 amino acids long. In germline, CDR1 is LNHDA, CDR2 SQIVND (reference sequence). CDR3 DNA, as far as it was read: TGTGCCAGTTGCGGGGGGGGCTGGTACAATGAG. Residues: CASCGGGWYNE. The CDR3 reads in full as CASCGGGWYNEQFF.

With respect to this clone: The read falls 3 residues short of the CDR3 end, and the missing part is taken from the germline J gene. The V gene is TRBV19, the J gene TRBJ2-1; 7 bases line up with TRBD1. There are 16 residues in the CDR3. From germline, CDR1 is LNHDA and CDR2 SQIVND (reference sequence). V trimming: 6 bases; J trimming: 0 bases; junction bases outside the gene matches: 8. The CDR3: CASSLQGFYSYNEQFF. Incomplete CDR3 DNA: TGTGCCAGTAGCCTACAGGGGTTCTACTCCTACAATGAG.

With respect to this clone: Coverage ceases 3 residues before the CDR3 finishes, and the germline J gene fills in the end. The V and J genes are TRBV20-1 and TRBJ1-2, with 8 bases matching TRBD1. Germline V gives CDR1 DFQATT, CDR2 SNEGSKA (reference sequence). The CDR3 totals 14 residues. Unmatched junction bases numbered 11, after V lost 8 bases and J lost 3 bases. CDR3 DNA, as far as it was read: TGCAGTCCGGCCCCGCTACAGGGGGACTATGGC. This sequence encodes CSPAPLQGDYG. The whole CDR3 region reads CSPAPLQGDYGYTF.

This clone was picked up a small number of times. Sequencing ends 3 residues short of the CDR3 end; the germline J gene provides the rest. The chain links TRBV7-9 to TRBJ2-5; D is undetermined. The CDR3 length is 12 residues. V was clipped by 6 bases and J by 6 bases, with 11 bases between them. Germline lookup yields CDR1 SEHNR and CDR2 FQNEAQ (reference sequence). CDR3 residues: CASSQAWKTQYF. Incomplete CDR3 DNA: TGTGCCAGCAGTCAGGCGTGGAAGACC.

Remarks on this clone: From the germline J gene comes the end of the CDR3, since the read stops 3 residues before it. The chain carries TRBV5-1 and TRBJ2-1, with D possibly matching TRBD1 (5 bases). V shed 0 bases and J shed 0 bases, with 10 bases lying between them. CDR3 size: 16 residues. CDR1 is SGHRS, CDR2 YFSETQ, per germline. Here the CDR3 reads CASSLDQGSSYNEQFF. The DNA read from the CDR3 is TGCGCCAGCAGCTTGGATCAGGGTAGCTCCTACAATGAG.

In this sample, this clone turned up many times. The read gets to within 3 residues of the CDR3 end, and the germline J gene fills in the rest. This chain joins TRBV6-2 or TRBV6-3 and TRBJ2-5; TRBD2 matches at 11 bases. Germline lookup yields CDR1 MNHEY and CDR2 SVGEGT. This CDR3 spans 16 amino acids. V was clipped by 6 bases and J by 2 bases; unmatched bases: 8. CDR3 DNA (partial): TGTGCCAGCAGATTAGCGGGGGGGCCGCAGCAAGAGACC. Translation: CASRLAGGPQQET. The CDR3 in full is CASRLAGGPQQETQYF.

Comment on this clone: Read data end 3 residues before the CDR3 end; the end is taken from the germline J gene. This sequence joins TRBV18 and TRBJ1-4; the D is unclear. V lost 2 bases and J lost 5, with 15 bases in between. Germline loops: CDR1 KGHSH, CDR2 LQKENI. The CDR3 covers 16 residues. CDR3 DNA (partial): TGTGCCAGCTCACCAGCAGGCCTCGCTCGGAATGAAAAA. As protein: CASSPAGLARNEK. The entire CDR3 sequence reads CASSPAGLARNEKLFF.

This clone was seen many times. The sequenced CDR3 bases are TGTGCCAGCAGCTTAGGGGGGCAGGATACG. It encodes CASSLGGQDT. The whole CDR3 sequence is CASSLGGQDTQYF. The chain employs TRBV7-2 and TRBJ2-3, with a weak D call TRBD1 (6 bases). The DNA ends 3 residues before the CDR3 does, and the rest of the CDR3 is filled in from the germline J gene. This CDR3 contains 13 residues. The germline gives CDR1 SGHTA, CDR2 FQGNSA. V dropped 1 base and J dropped 6 bases, with 8 bases sitting between them.

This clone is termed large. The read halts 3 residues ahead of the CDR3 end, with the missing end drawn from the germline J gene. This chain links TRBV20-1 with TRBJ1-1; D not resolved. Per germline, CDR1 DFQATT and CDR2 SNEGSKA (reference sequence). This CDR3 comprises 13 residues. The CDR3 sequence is CSARDEVRGEAFF. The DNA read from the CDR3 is TGCAGTGCTAGAGATGAAGTTAGAGGGGAA.

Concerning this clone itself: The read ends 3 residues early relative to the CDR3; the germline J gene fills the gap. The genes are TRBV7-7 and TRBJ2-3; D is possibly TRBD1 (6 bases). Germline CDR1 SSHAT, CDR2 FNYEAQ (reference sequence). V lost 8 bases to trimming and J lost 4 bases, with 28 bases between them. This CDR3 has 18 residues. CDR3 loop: CASGTRGDNRPRADTQYF. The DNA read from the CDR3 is TGTGCCAGCGGTACCAGAGGGGACAACAGGCCACGGGCAGATACG.

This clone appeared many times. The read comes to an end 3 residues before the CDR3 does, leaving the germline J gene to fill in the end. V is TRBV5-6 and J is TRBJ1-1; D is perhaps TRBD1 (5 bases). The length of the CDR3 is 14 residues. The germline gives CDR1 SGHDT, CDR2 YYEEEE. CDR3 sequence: CASSLGREVRGAFF. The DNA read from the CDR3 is TGTGCCAGCAGCTTGGGGCGAGAGGTTAGGGGA.

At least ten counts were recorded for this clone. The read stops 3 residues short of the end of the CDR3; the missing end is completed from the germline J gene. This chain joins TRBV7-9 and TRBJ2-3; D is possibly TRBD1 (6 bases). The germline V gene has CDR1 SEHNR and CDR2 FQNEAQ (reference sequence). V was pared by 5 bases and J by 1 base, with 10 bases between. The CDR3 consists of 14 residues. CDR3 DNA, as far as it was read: TGTGCCAGCAGCCCCCAGGGGCGCACAGATACG. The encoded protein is CASSPQGRTDT. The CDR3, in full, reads CASSPQGRTDTQYF.

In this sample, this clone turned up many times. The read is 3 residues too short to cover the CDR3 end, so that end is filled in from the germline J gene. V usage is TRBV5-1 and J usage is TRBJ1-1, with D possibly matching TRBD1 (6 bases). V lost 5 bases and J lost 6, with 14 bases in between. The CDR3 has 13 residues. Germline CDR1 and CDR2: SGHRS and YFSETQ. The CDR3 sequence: CASSRTGNPEAFF. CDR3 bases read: TGCGCCAGCAGTAGAACAGGGAATCCTGAA. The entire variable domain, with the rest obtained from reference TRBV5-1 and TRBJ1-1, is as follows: KAGVTQTPRYLIKTRGQQVTLSCSPISGHRSVSWYQQTPGQGLQFLFEYFSETQRNKGNFPGRFSGRQFSNSRSEMNVSTLELGDSALYLCASSRTGNPEAFFGQGTRLTVV.

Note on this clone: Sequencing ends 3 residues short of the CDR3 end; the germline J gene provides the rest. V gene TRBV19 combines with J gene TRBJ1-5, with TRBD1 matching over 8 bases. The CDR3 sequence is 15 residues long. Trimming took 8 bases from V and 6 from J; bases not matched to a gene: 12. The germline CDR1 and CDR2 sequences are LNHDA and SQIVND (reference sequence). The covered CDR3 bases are TGTGCCAGTCATCAGAAGTCAGGGGGCGGTCAGCCC. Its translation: CASHQKSGGGQP. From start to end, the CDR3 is CASHQKSGGGQPQHF.

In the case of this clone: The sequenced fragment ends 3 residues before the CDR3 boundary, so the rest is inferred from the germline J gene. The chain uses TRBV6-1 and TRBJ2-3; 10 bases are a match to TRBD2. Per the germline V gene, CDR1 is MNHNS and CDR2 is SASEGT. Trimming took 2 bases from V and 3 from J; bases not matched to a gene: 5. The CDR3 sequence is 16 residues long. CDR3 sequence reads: CASSEWPGLATDTQYF. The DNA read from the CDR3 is TGTGCCAGCAGTGAATGGCCGGGACTAGCGACAGATACG.

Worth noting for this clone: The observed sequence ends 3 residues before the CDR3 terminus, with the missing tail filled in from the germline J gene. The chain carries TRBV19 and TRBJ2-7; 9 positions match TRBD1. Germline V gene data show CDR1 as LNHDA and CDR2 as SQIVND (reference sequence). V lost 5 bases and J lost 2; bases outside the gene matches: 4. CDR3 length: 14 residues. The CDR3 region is CASSPGTGTYEQYF. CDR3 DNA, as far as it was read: TGTGCCAGTAGTCCCGGGACAGGGACCTACGAG. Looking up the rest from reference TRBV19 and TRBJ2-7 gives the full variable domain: DGGITQSPKYLFRKEGQNVTLSCEQNLNHDAMYWYRQDPGQGLRLIYYSQIVNDFQKGDIAEGYSVSREKKESFPLTVTSAQKNPTAFYLCASSPGTGTYEQYFGPGTRLTVT.

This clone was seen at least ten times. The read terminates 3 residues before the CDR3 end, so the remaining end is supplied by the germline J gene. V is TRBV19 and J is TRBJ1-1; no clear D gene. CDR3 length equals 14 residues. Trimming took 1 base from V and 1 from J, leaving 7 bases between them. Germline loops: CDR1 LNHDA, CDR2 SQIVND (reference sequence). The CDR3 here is CASSIGLQNTEAFF. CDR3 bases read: TGTGCCAGTAGTATAGGACTCCAGAACACTGAA.

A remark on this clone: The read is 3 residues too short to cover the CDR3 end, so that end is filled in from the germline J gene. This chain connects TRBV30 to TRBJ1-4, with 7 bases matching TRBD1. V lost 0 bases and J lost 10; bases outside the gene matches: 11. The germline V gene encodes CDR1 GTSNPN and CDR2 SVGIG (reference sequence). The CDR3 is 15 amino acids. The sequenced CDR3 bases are TGTGCCTGGAGTGTCTCGAAAGGGGGCTGGGGAAAA. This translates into CAWSVSKGGWGK. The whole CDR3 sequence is CAWSVSKGGWGKLFF.

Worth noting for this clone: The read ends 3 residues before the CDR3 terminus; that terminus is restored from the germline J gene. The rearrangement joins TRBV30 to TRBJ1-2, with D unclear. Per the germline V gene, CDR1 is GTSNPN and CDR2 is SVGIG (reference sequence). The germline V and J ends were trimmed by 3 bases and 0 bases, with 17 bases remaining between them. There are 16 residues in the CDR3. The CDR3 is CAWSLGLELANYGYTF. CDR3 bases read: TGTGCCTGGAGCCTCGGACTGGAGTTAGCTAACTATGGC.

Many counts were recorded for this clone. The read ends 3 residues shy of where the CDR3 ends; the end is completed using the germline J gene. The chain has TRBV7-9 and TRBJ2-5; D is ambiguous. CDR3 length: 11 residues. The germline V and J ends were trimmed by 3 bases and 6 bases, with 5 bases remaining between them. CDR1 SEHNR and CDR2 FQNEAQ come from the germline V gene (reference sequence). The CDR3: CASSLGKTQYF. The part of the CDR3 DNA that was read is TGTGCCAGCAGCTTGGGCAAGACC.

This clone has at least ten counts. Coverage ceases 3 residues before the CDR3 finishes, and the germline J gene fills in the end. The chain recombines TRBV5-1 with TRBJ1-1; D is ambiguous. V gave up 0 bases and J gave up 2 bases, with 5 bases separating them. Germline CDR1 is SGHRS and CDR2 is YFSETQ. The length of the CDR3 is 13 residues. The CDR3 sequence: CASSLARNTEAFF. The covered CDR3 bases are TGCGCCAGCAGCTTGGCGCGAAACACTGAA.

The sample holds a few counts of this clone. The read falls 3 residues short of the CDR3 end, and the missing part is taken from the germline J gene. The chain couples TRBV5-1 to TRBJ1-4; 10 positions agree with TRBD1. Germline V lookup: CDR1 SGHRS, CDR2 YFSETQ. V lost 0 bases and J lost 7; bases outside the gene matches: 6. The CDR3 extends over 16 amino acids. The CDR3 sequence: CASSLDFGTGVEKLFF. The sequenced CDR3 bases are TGCGCCAGCAGCTTGGATTTCGGGACAGGGGTTGAAAAA. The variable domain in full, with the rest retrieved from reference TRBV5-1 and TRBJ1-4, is KAGVTQTPRYLIKTRGQQVTLSCSPISGHRSVSWYQQTPGQGLQFLFEYFSETQRNKGNFPGRFSGRQFSNSRSEMNVSTLELGDSALYLCASSLDFGTGVEKLFFGSGTQLSVL.

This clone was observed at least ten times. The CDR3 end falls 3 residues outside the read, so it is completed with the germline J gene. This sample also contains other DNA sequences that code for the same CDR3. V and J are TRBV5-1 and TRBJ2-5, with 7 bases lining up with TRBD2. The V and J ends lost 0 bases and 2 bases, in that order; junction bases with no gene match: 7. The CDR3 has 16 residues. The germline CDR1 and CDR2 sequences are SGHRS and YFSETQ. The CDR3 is CASSLAWASGQETQYF. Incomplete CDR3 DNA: TGCGCCAGCAGCTTGGCTTGGGCTAGCGGTCAAGAGACC.

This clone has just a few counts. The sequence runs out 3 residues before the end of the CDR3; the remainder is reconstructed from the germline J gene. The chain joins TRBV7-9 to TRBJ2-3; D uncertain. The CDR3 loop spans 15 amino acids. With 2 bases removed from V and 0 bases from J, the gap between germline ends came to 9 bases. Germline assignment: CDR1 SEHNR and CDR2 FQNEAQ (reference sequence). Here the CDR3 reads CASSLMAISTDTQYF. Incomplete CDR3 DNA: TGTGCCAGCAGCTTAATGGCAATTAGCACAGATACG. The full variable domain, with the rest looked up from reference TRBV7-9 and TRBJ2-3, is DTGVSQNPRHKITKRGQNVTFRCDPISEHNRLYWYRQTLGQGPEFLTYFQNEAQLEKSRLLSDRFSAERPKGSFSTLEIQRTEQGDSAMYLCASSLMAISTDTQYFGPGTRLTVL.

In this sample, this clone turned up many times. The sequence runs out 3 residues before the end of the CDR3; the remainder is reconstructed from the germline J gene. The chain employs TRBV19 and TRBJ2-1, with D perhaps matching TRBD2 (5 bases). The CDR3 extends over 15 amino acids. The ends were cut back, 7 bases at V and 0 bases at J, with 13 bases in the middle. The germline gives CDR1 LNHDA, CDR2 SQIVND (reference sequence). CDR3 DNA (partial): TGTGCCAGTACCGAAGCGGCGAGCTCCTACAATGAG. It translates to CASTEAASSYNE. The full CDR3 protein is CASTEAASSYNEQFF.

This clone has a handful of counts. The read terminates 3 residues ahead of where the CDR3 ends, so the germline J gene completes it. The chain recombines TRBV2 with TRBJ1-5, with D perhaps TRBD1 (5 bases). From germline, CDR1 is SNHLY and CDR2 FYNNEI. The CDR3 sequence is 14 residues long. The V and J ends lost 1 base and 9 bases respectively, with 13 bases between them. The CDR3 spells CASSEGRGAGPQHF. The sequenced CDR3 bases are TGTGCCAGCAGTGAAGGGCGGGGCGCCGGGCCC.